This T cell receptor beta chain came from a study of persistence of HIV-infected CD4 T cells (dated by TCRdb to between 2020 and 2021). Background for the entire study: CMV- and HIV-1 Gag-responding CD4+ T cells were isolated from ART-treated individuals so that antigen-driven clonal expansion of HIV-1-infected cells could be examined. Peripheral blood samples of up to about 180 mL were obtained at multiple time points, with the exception of a couple of participants, for whom leukapheresis was performed at a single time point. For the TCR cluster analysis across participants, about 8 participants were included for CMV and six or seven participants for Gag. Participants had been on suppressive ART for a median of 8 years. The clonality of all cells in each sorted population was measured by TCRbeta sequencing, and the clonality of infected cells was measured by proviral sequencing.

According to the study, the label for this sample's treatment or condition signals: suppressive antiretroviral therapy. Lysates of CMV-infected fibroblasts at about 10 ug/mL were used to stimulate the cells. Memory populations depleted of antigen-responding cells were obtained by sorting nonresponding CD40L-negative CD69-negative CD45RO-high memory CD4+ T cells. HIV-1-infected adults in whom suppressive ART had been started during chronic infection were enrolled as participants. For at least 4 years, participants had undetectable plasma HIV-1 RNA, below 50 copies/mL. To be included, participants needed a CD4+ T cell count above 400 cells/uL and a positive CMV serology. Before stimulation, PBMCs were isolated using density centrifugation and then depleted of CD8+ T cells. For 18 hours, CD8-depleted PBMCs were stimulated with anti-CD28/CD49d costimulation, a CD40-blocking antibody, and enfuvirtide, which was added to prevent new infections. Cell sorting was performed on a Beckman Coulter MoFlo Legacy or XDP sorter, and dead cells were excluded with propidium iodide. Genomic DNA was extracted with the QIAamp DNA Mini Kit for samples above one million cells, otherwise with the Quick-DNA Microprep Kit.

Comments on this clone: This receptor's antigen is unknown. No base qualities exist here, and no much larger clone lies one base off it.

TCRbeta repertoires were sequenced from genomic DNA with the immunoSEQ hsTCRB assay version 4 in survey mode. For TCRbeta sequencing, genomic DNA was diluted to around 10 ng/uL, with up to roughly 1 ug used per sample. As for the original processing: TCRbeta data were analyzed in ImmunoSeq Analyzer 3.0, with diversity computed on productive nucleotide rearrangements. Using the Immunarch R package, lower-bound TCR diversity was estimated with the improved Chao index and clonality was estimated with the Gini coefficient. Different nucleotide rearrangements encoding the same CDR3beta amino acid sequence were counted as distinct clonotypes. Differential abundance analysis identified TCRbeta sequences significantly enriched in antigen-responding cells relative to anti-CD3/anti-CD28-activated cells. TCRs were clustered by predicted peptide-MHC specificity with GLIPH2, both within individual participants and across merged participant data sets. In TCRdb, the immuneACCESS table is reduced to in-frame sequences with V and J assigned. These tables do not hold every clone; where another copy was compared, an unresolved V gene accounts for under half, and the others remain unexplained. V and J calls and clone size are as listed in that table; D and trimming were resolved from the DNA. For this sample the table gives some 30,000 clones, of which around 82% were detected only once. The ten top clones hold roughly 0.8% of the sample.

Paper-wide results and their limitations: TCRbeta richness in CMV- and Gag-responding cells was significantly lower than in anti-CD3/anti-CD28-responding cells; CMV-responding cells had higher oligoclonality than CD3/CD28-stimulated and Gag-responding cells. The study involved few individuals and tested only a limited range of antigens. Within the same sorted populations, how oligoclonal the TCRs were correlated with how oligoclonal the proviruses were. Because the TCR analyses were done in bulk, restricting them to just the rare CMV-responding cells that actually carried HIV-1 proviruses was not possible. Enrichment of degenerate expanded CDR3beta sequences was found in antigen-responding cells, suggesting convergent selection of CD4+ responses to CMV and Gag.

The sample here was CD4+ T cells sorted from PBMCs after roughly 18-hour stimulation, taken from a patient who received antiretroviral therapy. Taken with the paper, the label for cell subset or site translates to: CD40L-CD69- CD45RO-high memory CD4 T cells not responding to CMV lysate. The sequence was collected from an adult woman with HIV who was CMV-seropositive.

The sequence in DNA is TGTGCCATCAGACGGGACTCAGGCCCTGGAAACACCATATATTTT. This is translated as CAIRRDSGPGNTIYF. The chain is encoded by TRBV10-3 joined to TRBJ1-3, with a tentative D gene TRBD1 over 5 matching bases. The CDR3 runs 15 amino acids, cysteine and phenylalanine included. The entry retains the CDR3 DNA only, 45 bases that are in frame from base 1. CDR1 and CDR2, per the germline V gene, are ENHRY and SYGVKD. V is clipped by 6 bases and J by 2 bases, and the sequence between their germline boundaries is 14 bases long.